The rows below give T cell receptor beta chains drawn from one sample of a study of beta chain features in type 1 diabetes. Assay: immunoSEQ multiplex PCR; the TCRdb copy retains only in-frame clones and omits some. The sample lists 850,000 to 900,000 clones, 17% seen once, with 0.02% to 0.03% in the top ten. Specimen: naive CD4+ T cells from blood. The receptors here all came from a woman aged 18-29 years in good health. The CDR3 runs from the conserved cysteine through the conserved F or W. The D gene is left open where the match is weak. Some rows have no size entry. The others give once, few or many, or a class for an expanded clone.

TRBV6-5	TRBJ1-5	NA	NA	CASLQGLGSNQPQHF	TGTGCCAGCCTGCAGGGTTTGGGTAGCAATCAGCCCCAGCATTTT
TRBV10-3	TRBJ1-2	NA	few	CAISETVNGYTF	TGTGCCATCAGTGAGACAGTCAATGGCTACACCTTC
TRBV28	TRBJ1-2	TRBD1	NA	CASSPRDRVNYGYTF	TGTGCCAGCAGTCCCCGGGACAGGGTAAACTATGGCTACACCTTC
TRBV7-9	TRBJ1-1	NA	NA	CASSLVRGGGTEAFF	TGTGCCAGCAGCTTGGTACGCGGGGGCGGCACTGAAGCTTTCTTT
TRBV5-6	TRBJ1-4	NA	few	CASSLGRKFWDEKLFF	TGTGCCAGCAGCTTGGGTCGGAAATTCTGGGATGAAAAACTGTTTTTT
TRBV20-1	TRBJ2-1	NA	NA	CSARTNEQFF	TGCAGTGCTCGTACGAATGAGCAGTTCTTC
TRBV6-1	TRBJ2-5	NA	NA	CATGVGTQYF	TGTGCCACAGGGGTTGGGACCCAGTACTTC
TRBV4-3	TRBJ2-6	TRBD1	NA	CASSDRTGARGANVLTF	TGCGCCAGCAGCGACCGGACAGGGGCGCGAGGGGCCAACGTCCTGACTTTC
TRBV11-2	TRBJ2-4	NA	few	CASSFSSKNIQYF	TGTGCCAGCAGCTTTTCCAGCAAAAACATTCAGTACTTC
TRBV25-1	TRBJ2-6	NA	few	CASSAAGFSGANVLTF	TGTGCCAGCAGTGCCGCCGGATTCTCTGGGGCCAACGTCCTGACTTTC
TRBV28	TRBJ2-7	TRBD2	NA	CASSSGTSVPYEQYF	TGTGCCAGCAGTTCCGGGACTAGCGTTCCCTACGAGCAGTACTTC
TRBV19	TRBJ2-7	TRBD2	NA	CASSRDGLALSYEQYF	TGTGCCAGTAGTCGAGATGGACTAGCCCTGAGCTACGAGCAGTACTTC
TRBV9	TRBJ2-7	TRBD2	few	CASSLRPDERGYSYEQYF	TGTGCCAGCAGCCTAAGACCCGACGAGCGGGGGTACTCCTACGAGCAGTACTTC
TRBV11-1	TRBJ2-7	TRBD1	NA	CASSPSGTVIYEQYF	TGTGCCAGCAGCCCCTCCGGGACAGTCATCTACGAGCAGTACTTC
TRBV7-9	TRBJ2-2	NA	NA	CASSLEGANTGELFF	TGTGCCAGCAGCTTAGAAGGCGCGAACACCGGGGAGCTGTTTTTT
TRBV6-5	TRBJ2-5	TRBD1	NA	CASTDRGIQETQYF	TGTGCCAGCACTGACAGGGGAATACAAGAGACCCAGTACTTC
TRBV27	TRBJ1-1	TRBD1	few	CASSPRDRVNTEAFF	TGTGCCAGCAGTCCCCGGGACAGAGTGAACACTGAAGCTTTCTTT
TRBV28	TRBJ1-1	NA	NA	CATGEAFF	TGTGCCACCGGAGAAGCTTTCTTT
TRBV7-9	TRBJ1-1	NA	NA	CASSLGPGNTEAFF	TGTGCCAGCAGCTTAGGACCTGGGAACACTGAAGCTTTCTTT
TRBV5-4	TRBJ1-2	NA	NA	CASSLGQVTPGGYTF	TGTGCCAGCAGCTTGGGACAGGTGACTCCAGGTGGCTACACCTTC
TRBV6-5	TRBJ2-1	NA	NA	CASSYQTGRGQFF	TGTGCCAGCAGTTACCAGACGGGCAGGGGGCAGTTCTTC
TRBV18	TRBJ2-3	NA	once	CASSPTPDTQYF	TGTGCCAGCTCACCGACCCCAGATACGCAGTATTTT
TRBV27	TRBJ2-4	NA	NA	CASRKEAGAAKNIQYF	TGTGCCAGCAGAAAAGAGGCAGGGGCAGCCAAAAACATTCAGTACTTC
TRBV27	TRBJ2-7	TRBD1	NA	CASSLSGTGGSYEQYF	TGTGCCAGCAGTTTATCCGGGACAGGGGGCTCCTACGAGCAGTACTTC
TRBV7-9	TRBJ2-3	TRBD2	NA	CASSSTSRYTDTQYF	TGTGCCAGCAGCTCGACTAGCCGATACACAGATACGCAGTATTTT
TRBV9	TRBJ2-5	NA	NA	CASSVGGHQETQYF	TGTGCCAGCAGCGTAGGTGGTCACCAAGAGACCCAGTACTTC
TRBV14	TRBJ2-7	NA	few	CASSQGGQRLEQYF	TGTGCCAGCAGCCAAGGGGGCCAAAGGCTCGAGCAGTACTTC
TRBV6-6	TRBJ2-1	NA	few	CASSLGSSFVNEQFF	TGTGCCAGCAGTTTAGGGTCATCCTTTGTCAATGAGCAGTTCTTC
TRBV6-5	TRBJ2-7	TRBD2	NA	CASRRTSGSVREQYF	TGTGCCAGCAGGAGGACTAGCGGGAGTGTCCGCGAGCAGTACTTC
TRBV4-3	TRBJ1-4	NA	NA	CASSQGQGWTNEKLFF	TGCGCCAGCAGCCAAGGTCAGGGATGGACTAATGAAAAACTGTTTTTT
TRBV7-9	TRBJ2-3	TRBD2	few	CASSSQKGLAGPTDTQYF	TGTGCCAGCAGTTCACAAAAGGGGCTAGCGGGACCAACAGATACGCAGTATTTT
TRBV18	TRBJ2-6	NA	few	CASSPFRDWANVLTF	TGTGCCAGCTCACCATTCAGGGATTGGGCCAACGTCCTGACTTTC
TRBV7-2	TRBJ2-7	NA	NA	CASGTGYEQYF	TGTGCCAGCGGCACGGGCTACGAGCAGTACTTC
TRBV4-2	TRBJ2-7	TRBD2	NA	CASSSGGTSTYEQYF	TGTGCCAGCAGTTCCGGGGGGACTAGTACCTACGAGCAGTACTTC
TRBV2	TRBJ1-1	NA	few	CASSRQTNTEAFF	TGTGCCAGCAGCAGACAGACTAACACTGAAGCTTTCTTT
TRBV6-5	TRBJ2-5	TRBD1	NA	CASTSDRAEETQYF	TGTGCCAGCACCTCGGACAGGGCCGAAGAGACCCAGTACTTC
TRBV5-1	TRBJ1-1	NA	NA	CASTQGLNTEAFF	TGCGCCAGCACCCAGGGGTTGAACACTGAAGCTTTCTTT
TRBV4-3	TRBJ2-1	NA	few	CASSHETRSVEQFF	TGCGCCAGCAGCCATGAGACTAGGTCAGTCGAGCAGTTCTTC
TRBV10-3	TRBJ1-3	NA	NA	CAISESLASGGNTIYF	TGTGCCATCAGTGAGTCCCTAGCGAGTGGTGGAAACACCATATATTTT
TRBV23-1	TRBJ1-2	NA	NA	CASSQSGGWEYGYTF	TGCGCCAGCAGTCAATCGGGCGGATGGGAATATGGCTACACCTTC
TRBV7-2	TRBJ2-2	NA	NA	CASSQNVLAGTGELFF	TGTGCCAGCAGCCAGAATGTACTAGCAGGAACCGGGGAGCTGTTTTTT